This TCR beta chain was sequenced for a study of control samples from healthy donors and cancer patients. Produced via immunoSEQ multiplex PCR; TCRdb's table is partial and in-frame only. The profile shows roughly 120,000 clones, roughly 93% of them singletons. CDR1 is SGHAT, CDR2 FQNNGV, per germline. V gave up 5 bases and J gave up 5 bases; unmatched junction bases: 15. The CDR3 covers 17 residues. This clone has just one count. Sequencing input: blood. The rearrangement uses TRBV11-2 and TRBJ2-3; TRBD2 agrees at 8 bases. This sequence was found in a man aged 25 to 40 in good health. CDR3 sequence reads: CASSTPAERGREDTQYF. The CDR3 DNA sequence: TGTGCCAGCAGCACTCCGGCTGAGCGGGGGCGGGAAGATACGCAGTATTTT.